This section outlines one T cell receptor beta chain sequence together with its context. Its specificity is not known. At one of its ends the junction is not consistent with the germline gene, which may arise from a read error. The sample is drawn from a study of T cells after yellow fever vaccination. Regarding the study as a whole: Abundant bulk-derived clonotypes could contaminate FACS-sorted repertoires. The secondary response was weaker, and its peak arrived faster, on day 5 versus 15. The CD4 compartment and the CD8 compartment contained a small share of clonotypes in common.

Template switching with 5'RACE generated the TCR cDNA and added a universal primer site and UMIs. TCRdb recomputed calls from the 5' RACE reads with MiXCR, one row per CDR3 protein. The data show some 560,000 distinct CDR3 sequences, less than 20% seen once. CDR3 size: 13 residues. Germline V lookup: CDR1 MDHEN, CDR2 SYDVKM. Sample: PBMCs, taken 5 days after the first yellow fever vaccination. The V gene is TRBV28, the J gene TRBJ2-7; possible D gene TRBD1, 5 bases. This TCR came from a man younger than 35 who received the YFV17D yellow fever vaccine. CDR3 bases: TGTGCCAGCAGTTTGACAGAGCGCTACGAGGAGTACTTC. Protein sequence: CASSLTERYEEYF.